These 12 T cell receptor beta chains were all obtained from the same sample, sequenced in a study of shared clonotypes between healthy human individuals. Repertoires were generated with immunoSEQ multiplex PCR, while TCRdb's copy carries only in-frame clones and drops some. The sample has some 1,400,000 clones, roughly 96% seen once. The source material was naive CD4+ T cells sorted from blood. The subset is: CD45RA+ positively selected. Receptor source: a man aged 25-45 years in good health.

The chain is built from TRBV7-9 and TRBJ2-1; D call uncertain. CDR1 SEHNR and CDR2 FQNEAQ come from the germline V gene (reference sequence). With 4 bases removed from V and 7 bases from J, the gap between germline ends came to 5 bases. The length of the CDR3 is 11 residues. This chain's CDR3 is CASSSQNEQFF. The CDR3 DNA follows: TGTGCCAGCAGCTCCCAGAATGAGCAGTTCTTC.

Turning to this clone: Other DNA sequences within the sample encode an identical CDR3. The CDR3 sequence is CASSPTTGVNEQFF. CDR3 sequence (DNA): TGTGCCAGCTCACCCACGACAGGGGTAAATGAGCAGTTCTTC. This rearrangement joins TRBV18 to TRBJ2-1, with 8 nucleotides matching TRBD1. The CDR3 spans 14 residues. V lost 3 bases to trimming and J lost 7 bases; unmatched junction nucleotides: 5. Germline values: CDR1 KGHSH, CDR2 LQKENI.

The V gene is TRBV18, the J gene TRBJ2-7, with 7 nucleotides matching TRBD2. This CDR3 has 14 residues. Germline V gene lookup returns CDR1 KGHSH and CDR2 LQKENI. Losses at the gene ends were 6 bases for V and 6 bases for J; bases not matched to a gene: 11. The CDR3 DNA sequence: TGTGCCAGCTCCCCCAACGCGGGAGAGGGCGAGCAGTACTTC. Amino acid sequence: CASSPNAGEGEQYF.

This rearrangement joins TRBV5-4 to TRBJ2-1; a weak D match, TRBD2 (6 bases). The V gene lost 2 bases and the J gene lost 4 bases, with 13 bases spanning the gap. This CDR3 region has 15 residues. Germline values: CDR1 SGHNT, CDR2 YYREEE (reference sequence). CDR3 sequence: CASSLRPSEYNEQFF. CDR3 nucleotide sequence: TGTGCCAGCAGCTTACGGCCTAGCGAGTACAATGAGCAGTTCTTC.

This chain links TRBV6-5 with TRBJ1-5, with D unresolved. The length of the CDR3 is 14 residues. V shed 1 base and J shed 7 bases, with 11 bases lying between them. Germline V gene sequence: CDR1 MNHEY, CDR2 SVGAGI. Written as DNA, the CDR3 is TGTGCCAGCAGTTACTTAGGCATCAAGCAGCCCCAGCATTTT. This sequence encodes CASSYLGIKQPQHF.

Comment on this clone: In the same sample, other DNA sequences code for this CDR3. The chain combines TRBV18 with TRBJ2-7, with D tentatively TRBD1 or TRBD2 (6 bases each). The CDR3 totals 13 residues. Germline CDR1 is KGHSH and CDR2 is LQKENI. V lost 3 bases and J lost 3, with 9 bases in between. Here the CDR3 DNA reads TGTGCCAGCTCACCCGGGGGCAACTACGAGCAGTACTTC. Amino acids: CASSPGGNYEQYF.

The chain is built from TRBV27 and TRBJ2-2, with D maybe TRBD2 (7 bases). Trimming shortened V by 6 bases and J by 4 bases, and 18 bases separated the two germline ends. The length of the CDR3 is 16 residues. Germline CDR1 and CDR2: MNHEY and SMNVEV (reference sequence). Here the CDR3 reads CASSPLGGGGTGELFF. The CDR3 DNA reads as TGTGCCAGCAGCCCCTTGGGGGGGGGCGGCACCGGGGAGCTGTTTTTT.

The CDR3 sequence: CASRQGTRGNQPQHF. In DNA form, the CDR3 reads TGCGCCAGCAGGCAGGGGACCAGAGGCAATCAGCCCCAGCATTTT. This rearrangement joins TRBV10-2 to TRBJ1-5, with a possible D match to TRBD1 (6 bases). The V and J ends lost 6 bases and 2 bases respectively, with 14 bases between them. The CDR3 length is 15 residues. Germline CDR1 is WSHSY and CDR2 is SAAADI.

This rearrangement joins TRBV7-6 to TRBJ1-1, with 7 bases matching TRBD1. This CDR3 has 15 residues. The V and J ends lost 5 bases and 1 base, in that order; junction bases with no gene match: 7. CDR1 and CDR2 (germline): SGHVS, FNYEAQ. The CDR3 loop is CASSPATGSNTEAFF. Here the CDR3 DNA reads TGTGCCAGCAGCCCGGCGACAGGGTCGAACACTGAAGCTTTCTTT. The full variable domain, completed using reference TRBV7-6 and TRBJ1-1, is GAGVSQSPRYKVTKRGQDVALRCDPISGHVSLYWYRQALGQGPEFLTYFNYEAQQDKSGLPNDRFSAERPEGSISTLTIQRTEQRDSAMYRCASSPATGSNTEAFFGQGTRLTVV.

In regard to this clone: Other DNA sequences from this sample encode an identical CDR3 as well. The rearrangement uses TRBV10-1 and TRBJ1-5; D gene uncertain. V lost 3 bases and J 1 base, leaving 1 base between the germline ends. CDR3 size: 12 residues. Germline V gene lookup returns CDR1 WNHNN and CDR2 SYGVQD (reference sequence). The DNA for the CDR3 is TGCGCCAGCAGTGAAAGCAATCAGCCCCAGCATTTT. Protein sequence: CASSESNQPQHF.

This rearrangement joins TRBV19 to TRBJ2-1; tentatively, D is TRBD1 or TRBD2 (8 bases each). The CDR3 contains 17 residues. Between the trimmed V and J ends, which lost 6 bases and 6 bases, there was a span of 24 bases. From germline, CDR1 is LNHDA and CDR2 SQIVND (reference sequence). The CDR3: CASRKSQGAGGGNEQFF. CDR3 nucleotides: TGTGCCAGTAGAAAAAGCCAGGGGGCGGGAGGCGGCAATGAGCAGTTCTTC.

The genes are TRBV27 and TRBJ2-7, with TRBD1 matching over 12 bases. This CDR3 has 15 residues. Germline values: CDR1 MNHEY, CDR2 SMNVEV (reference sequence). With 6 bases clipped from V and 7 bases from J, the junction kept 10 bases outside the gene matches. CDR3 in DNA: TGTGCCAGCAGAACTTTCCGGGACAGGGGGCGTGAGCAGTACTTC. Amino acids: CASRTFRDRGREQYF.